These 22 T cell receptor beta chains were sequenced from one sample in a study of tumor and adjacent non-tumor tissue in lung cancer. This sample's RNA came from whole unsorted tissue. More than 3 cm separated this lung sample from the edge of the tumor. A modified ARM-PCR protocol with three rounds of nested PCR amplified TCRbeta. TCRdb reanalysed the multiplex PCR reads using MiXCR and keeps one entry per CDR3 protein. The data contain 48,000 or so distinct CDR3 sequences, around 59% of them seen just once; the ten biggest clones take up approximately 31%. Material: distant non-tumor lung tissue. The receptor set was obtained from a woman in her 70s with non-small cell lung cancer.

This clonotype has only one observation. This chain uses TRBV6-2 or TRBV6-3 with TRBJ1-5; D not resolved. This CDR3 has 13 amino acids. Deletions cut 10 bases from V and 5 bases from J, with 15 bases between. Germline loops: CDR1 MNHEY, CDR2 SVGEGT. The CDR3 spells CAIRIGSHQPQHF. The CDR3 nucleotides are TGTGCCATCAGGATAGGCAGTCATCAGCCCCAGCATTTT.

As for this clonotype: Sequence at one end of the junction differs from germline and may be a read error. The chain carries TRBV29-1 and TRBJ1-1; the D is unclear. The CDR3 has 12 residues. Germline CDR1 SQVTM, CDR2 ANQGSEA. The CDR3 sequence is CGVILSLTEAFF. DNA for the CDR3: TGCGGCGTCATCCTTTCACTCACTGAAGCTTTCTTT.

A few counts support this clonotype. The chain joins TRBV30 to TRBJ1-5, with 9 bases fitting TRBD1. Trimming took 3 bases from V and 7 from J; bases not matched to a gene: 7. This CDR3 is 14 amino acids long. The V gene's germline CDR1 is GTSNPN and CDR2 SVGIG (reference sequence). For the CDR3, the DNA is TGTGCCTGGAGCGTCCGGGACAGGGACCAGCCCCAGCATTTT. The encoded protein is CAWSVRDRDQPQHF.

As concerns this clonotype: A read error may explain this, as a much larger clone is one base away. The CDR3 loop reads CASNLGQAFEAFF. The CDR3 DNA follows: TGTGCCAGCAACCTCGGACAGGCTTTTGAAGCTTTCTTT. The chain links TRBV2 to TRBJ1-1, with 7 bases aligning to TRBD1. The CDR3 loop spans 13 amino acids. J lost 7 bases, V lost 7 bases, and 9 bases had no gene match. Germline V gives CDR1 SNHLY, CDR2 FYNNEI.

The chain is built from TRBV21-1 and TRBJ1-5; the table gives TRBD1 as D, unverified against the DNA. TRBV21-1 is an annotated pseudogene. The CDR3 loop spans 13 amino acids. CDR3 nucleotides: TGTGCCAGCAGGGGACAGGGTCGTCAGCCCCAGCATTTT. This codes for CASRGQGRQPQHF.

As regards this clonotype: The germline gene is not matched at one end of the junction; a read error may be the cause. The CDR3 is CASSQDSGDEGAFF. The CDR3 region has the DNA TGTGCCAGCAGCCAAGATTCTGGGGATGAGGGAGCTTTCTTT. The genes are TRBV4-1 and TRBJ1-1; D not certain. There are 14 residues in the CDR3. Germline V gene sequence: CDR1 MGHRA, CDR2 YSYEKL.

With regard to this clonotype: One end of the junction does not line up with germline, which may come from a read error. J is TRBJ2-1 and V is TRBV28; D remains unclear. Germline V gives CDR1 MDHEN, CDR2 SYDVKM. This CDR3 contains 15 residues. The CDR3 DNA follows: TGTGCCAGCAGTTTGGTAGGGTGTGCCTACGATGAGCAGTTCTTC. It yields the protein CASSLVGCAYDEQFF.

Notes on this clonotype: A much larger clonotype is one base distant, so this may be a read error. The gene calls are TRBV10-1 and TRBJ2-3; D perhaps matches TRBD1 (6 bases). Germline CDR1 is WNHNN and CDR2 is SYGVQD (reference sequence). CDR3 length: 15 residues. CDR3 coding DNA: TGCACCAGCAGTGGCTCGCAGGGGATCACAGATACGCAGTATTTT. This gives the protein CTSSGSQGITDTQYF.

The chain employs TRBV2 and TRBJ2-1; TRBD2 might be the D (5 bases). Trimming shortened V by 8 bases and J by 6 bases, and 14 bases separated the two germline ends. The CDR3 extends over 13 amino acids. Germline loops: CDR1 SNHLY, CDR2 FYNNEI. CDR3 sequence reads: CASSEIALNEQFF. For the CDR3, the DNA is TGTGCCAGCTCAGAAATAGCGCTCAATGAGCAGTTCTTC.

About this clonotype: At one boundary the junction diverges from the germline segment, which might be a read error. V usage is TRBV6-2 or TRBV6-3 and J usage is TRBJ2-7; tentative D call: TRBD2 (5 bases). Per germline, CDR1 MNHEY and CDR2 SVGEGT. The CDR3 runs to 14 residues. CDR3 DNA sequence: TGTGCCAGCAGTTTGCGGGCAGAAGGCTTCGAGCATTACTTC. Encoded protein: CASSLRAEGFEHYF.

This clonotype was counted many times. The CDR3 bases are TGTGCCACCGAGGTACTAGCGAGCACCGGGGAGCTGTTTTTT. Its translation is CATEVLASTGELFF. V is TRBV19 and J is TRBJ2-2; 7 bases are a match to TRBD2. The V segment lost 10 bases and the J segment 4 bases; nucleotides outside the gene matches: 9. CDR1 LNHDA and CDR2 SQIVND come from the germline V gene (reference sequence). The CDR3 contains 14 residues.

The chain links TRBV6-1 to TRBJ1-5; D gene uncertain. This CDR3 comprises 13 residues. Germline loops: CDR1 MNHNS, CDR2 SASEGT. The V gene lost 9 bases and the J gene lost 0 bases, with 9 bases spanning the gap. The CDR3 sequence is CASKLDSNQPQHF. CDR3 in DNA: TGTGCCAGTAAATTGGATAGCAATCAGCCCCAGCATTTT.

V is TRBV6-6 and J is TRBJ1-5; D not resolved. This CDR3 spans 14 amino acids. Per germline, CDR1 MNHNY and CDR2 SVGAGI (reference sequence). Trimming shortened V by 5 bases and J by 8 bases, and 16 bases separated the two germline ends. The CDR3 loop reads CASSNPQGYKPQHF. The CDR3 bases are TGTGCCAGCAGTAACCCACAAGGTTATAAGCCCCAGCATTTT.

This clonotype showed up just a few times. V usage is TRBV20-1 and J usage is TRBJ2-1; D ambiguous. CDR3 size: 15 residues. V lost 5 bases, J lost 4 bases, and 18 bases lay in between. In germline, CDR1 is DFQATT, CDR2 SNEGSKA (reference sequence). The CDR3 loop reads CSAPSSLARYNEQFF. The CDR3 nucleotides are TGCAGTGCTCCAAGCTCATTGGCGAGGTACAATGAGCAGTTCTTC.

Turning to this clonotype: One junction end does not reproduce the germline sequence, and a read error may be involved. This sequence joins TRBV7-9 and TRBJ2-7; no definite D call. This CDR3 contains 15 residues. CDR1 is SEHNR, CDR2 FQNEAQ, per germline (reference sequence). The CDR3 sequence is CASSSIVSPPYEQYF. In DNA, the CDR3 is TGCGCCAGCAGCTCTATAGTATCCCCCCCCTACGAGCAGTACTTC.

This clonotype was detected ten times or more. The J gene is TRBJ2-1, the V gene TRBV11-2; D is unresolved. The ends were cut back, 5 bases at V and 4 bases at J, with 15 bases in the middle. This CDR3 comprises 15 residues. The germline gives CDR1 SGHAT, CDR2 FQNNGV. The CDR3 sequence is CASSATLGGYNEQFF. The DNA of the CDR3 is TGTGCCAGCAGCGCGACGTTGGGTGGGTACAATGAGCAGTTCTTC. The full variable domain, completed using reference TRBV11-2 and TRBJ2-1, is EAGVAQSPRYKIIEKRQSVAFWCNPISGHATLYWYQQILGQGPKLLIQFQNNGVVDDSQLPKDRFSAERLKGVDSTLKIQPAKLEDSAVYLCASSATLGGYNEQFFGPGTRLTVL.

This clonotype was picked up a small number of times. It may be a read error: a sequence one base away is much more abundant. For the CDR3, the DNA is TGTGCCAGCAGTTCCTGGAAAGTGGGATCTGATAGCGAGCAGTACTTC. This encodes CASSSWKVGSDSEQYF. This rearrangement joins TRBV28 to TRBJ2-7, with D unclear. V lost 4 bases, J lost 6 bases, and 22 bases lay in between. This CDR3 contains 16 residues. Germline V CDR1 and CDR2: MDHEN, SYDVKM.

Worth noting for this clonotype: Because the CDR3 is missing its conserved closing phenylalanine or tryptophan, this is likely a read error. The chain has TRBV5-4 and TRBJ1-1; 9 nucleotides align to TRBD1. With V trimmed by 4 bases and J by 5 bases, 12 bases remained unmatched. CDR3 length equals 16 residues. CDR1 and CDR2 from the germline V gene are SGHNT and YYREEE (reference sequence). The DNA of the CDR3 is TGTGCCAGCAGCCGTATTCCGGGACAGGGAGATACTGAAGCTTTCTTA. It is translated as CASSRIPGQGDTEAFL.

For this clonotype: At one end the junction does not follow the germline gene, possibly because of a read error. The chain couples TRBV29-1 to TRBJ1-2, with a tentative D call TRBD1 (5 bases). The CDR3 covers 11 residues. Germline assignment: CDR1 SQVTM and CDR2 ANQGSEA. The CDR3 bases are TGCAGCTCACAGGTGTACTATGACTACACCTTC. It is translated as CSSQVYYDYTF.

A note on this clonotype: This CDR3 is missing its conserved last phenylalanine or tryptophan, likely due to a read error. The chain recombines TRBV11-3 with TRBJ2-2; weak D call: TRBD2 (5 bases). The CDR3 is made up of 17 amino acids. Germline assignment: CDR1 SGHNT and CDR2 YENEEA. CDR3 sequence (DNA): TGTGCCAGCAGGCCCCATCAATCGACATCGAACACCGGGGTGCTGTTTTCT. Translating it yields CASRPHQSTSNTGVLFS.

Note on this clonotype: This CDR3 fails to terminate in the conserved phenylalanine or tryptophan, so it likely reflects a read error. Because the CDR3's place on the DNA is in doubt, the DNA is left out and the CDR3 is given as listed by TCRdb. This rearrangement joins TRBV13 to TRBJ2-1; whether TRBD2, the table's D call, matches the DNA was not checked. Germline V gene lookup returns CDR1 PRHDT and CDR2 FYEKMQ (reference sequence). The CDR3 adds up to 17 amino acids, both ends counted. The CDR3 spells CASFISGRKGVDNERFS.

Note on this clonotype: Germline and junction disagree at one end, which may indicate a read error. Here the CDR3 DNA reads TGTGCCGGCAGCCCGCATGTAGATACGCAGTATTTT. Translated: CAGSPHVDTQYF. The chain uses TRBV11-1 and TRBJ2-3, with D unresolved. CDR1 and CDR2 (germline): SGHAT, FQDESV (reference sequence). The CDR3 has 12 residues.